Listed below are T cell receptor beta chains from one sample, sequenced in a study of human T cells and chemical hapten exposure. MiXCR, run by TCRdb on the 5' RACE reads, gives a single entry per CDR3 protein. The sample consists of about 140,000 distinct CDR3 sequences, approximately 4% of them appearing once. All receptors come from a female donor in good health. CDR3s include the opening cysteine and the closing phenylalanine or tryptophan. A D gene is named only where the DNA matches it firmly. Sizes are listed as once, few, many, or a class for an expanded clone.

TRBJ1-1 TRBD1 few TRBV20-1 CSARVGTGGTNTEAFF TGCAGTGCTAGAGTCGGGACAGGGGGCACGAACACTGAAGCTTTCTTT
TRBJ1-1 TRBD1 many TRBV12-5 CASGCPRTGGVNTEAFF TGTGCTAGTGGTTGCCCCCGGACAGGGGGTGTCAACACTGAAGCTTTCTTT
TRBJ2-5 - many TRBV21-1 CASSITLAGGTVETQYF TGTGCCAGCAGCATAACACTAGCGGGGGGTACTGTCGAGACCCAGTACTTC
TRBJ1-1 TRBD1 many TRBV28 CASSQVTGGYTEAFF TGTGCCAGCAGTCAAGTAACAGGGGGTTACACTGAAGCTTTCTTT
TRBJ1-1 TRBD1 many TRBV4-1 CASSPGTGGFAEAFF TGCGCCAGCAGCCCGGGGACAGGGGGTTTCGCTGAAGCTTTCTTT
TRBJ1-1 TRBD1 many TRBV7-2 CASSSHGQDTEAFF TGTGCCAGCAGCTCACACGGACAGGACACTGAAGCTTTCTTT
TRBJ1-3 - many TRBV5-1 CASSPDGTPGNTIYF TGCGCCAGCAGCCCGGACGGGACGCCTGGAAACACCATATATTTT
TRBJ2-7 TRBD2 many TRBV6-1 CASSERLAGAAANSYEQYF TGTGCCAGCAGTGAAAGGCTAGCGGGGGCCGCGGCAAACTCCTACGAGCAGTACTTC
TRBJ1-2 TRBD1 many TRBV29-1 CSVMDRGGEGYTF TGCAGCGTTATGGACAGGGGGGGAGAAGGCTACACCTTC
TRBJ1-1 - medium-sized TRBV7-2 CASSLAGSNTEAFF TGTGCCAGCAGCTTAGCGGGGTCAAACACTGAAGCTTTCTTT